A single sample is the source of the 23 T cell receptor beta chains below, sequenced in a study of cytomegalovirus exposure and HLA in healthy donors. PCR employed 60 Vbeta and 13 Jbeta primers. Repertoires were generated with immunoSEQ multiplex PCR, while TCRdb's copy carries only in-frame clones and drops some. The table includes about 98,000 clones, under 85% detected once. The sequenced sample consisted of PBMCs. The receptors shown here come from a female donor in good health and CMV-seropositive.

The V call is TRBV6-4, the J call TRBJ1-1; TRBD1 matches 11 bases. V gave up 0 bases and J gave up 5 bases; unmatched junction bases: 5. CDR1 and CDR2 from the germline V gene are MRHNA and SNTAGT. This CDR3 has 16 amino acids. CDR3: CASSDSGQGAGTEAFF. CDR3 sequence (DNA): TGTGCCAGCAGTGACTCTGGACAGGGGGCAGGAACTGAAGCTTTCTTT.

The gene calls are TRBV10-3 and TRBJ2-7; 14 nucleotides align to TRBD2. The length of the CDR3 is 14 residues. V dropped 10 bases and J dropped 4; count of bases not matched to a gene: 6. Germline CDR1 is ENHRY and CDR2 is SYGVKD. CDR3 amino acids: CATGTSGRQYEQYF. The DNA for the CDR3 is TGTGCCACCGGGACTAGCGGGAGACAATACGAGCAGTACTTC.

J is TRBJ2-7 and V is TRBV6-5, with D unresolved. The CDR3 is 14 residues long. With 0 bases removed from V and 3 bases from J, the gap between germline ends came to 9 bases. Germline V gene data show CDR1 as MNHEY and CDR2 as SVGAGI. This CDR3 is CASSYSQANYEQYF. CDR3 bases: TGTGCCAGCAGTTACTCCCAGGCTAACTACGAGCAGTACTTC.

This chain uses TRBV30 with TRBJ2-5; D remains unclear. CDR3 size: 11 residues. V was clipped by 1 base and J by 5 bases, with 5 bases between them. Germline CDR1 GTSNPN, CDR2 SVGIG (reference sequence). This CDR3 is CAWSARETQYF. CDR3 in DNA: TGTGCCTGGAGTGCTAGGGAGACCCAGTACTTC.

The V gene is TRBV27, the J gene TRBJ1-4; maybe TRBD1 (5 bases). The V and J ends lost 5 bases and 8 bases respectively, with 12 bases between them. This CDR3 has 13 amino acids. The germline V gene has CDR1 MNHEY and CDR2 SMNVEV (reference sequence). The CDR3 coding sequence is TGTGCCAGCAGTCAAGGGGCCCCGGAAAAACTGTTTTTT. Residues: CASSQGAPEKLFF.

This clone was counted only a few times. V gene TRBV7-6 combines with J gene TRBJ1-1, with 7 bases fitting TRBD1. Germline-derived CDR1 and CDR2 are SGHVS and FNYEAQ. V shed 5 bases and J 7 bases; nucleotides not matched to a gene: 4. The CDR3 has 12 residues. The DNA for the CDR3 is TGTGCCAGCAGCACAGGGGCGGGTGAAGCTTTCTTT. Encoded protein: CASSTGAGEAFF.

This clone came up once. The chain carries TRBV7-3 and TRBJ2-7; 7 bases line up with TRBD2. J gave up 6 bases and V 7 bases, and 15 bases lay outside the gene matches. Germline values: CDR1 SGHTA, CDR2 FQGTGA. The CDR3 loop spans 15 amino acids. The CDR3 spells CASTLVRTRSCEQYF. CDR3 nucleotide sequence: TGTGCCAGCACCCTGGTTCGGACTAGGAGTTGCGAGCAGTACTTC.

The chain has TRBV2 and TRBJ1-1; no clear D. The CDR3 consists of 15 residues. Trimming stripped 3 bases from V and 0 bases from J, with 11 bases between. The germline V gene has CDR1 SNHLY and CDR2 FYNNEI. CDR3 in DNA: TGTGCCAGCAGTGACCCCCGTCCAGTGAACACTGAAGCTTTCTTT. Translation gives CASSDPRPVNTEAFF.

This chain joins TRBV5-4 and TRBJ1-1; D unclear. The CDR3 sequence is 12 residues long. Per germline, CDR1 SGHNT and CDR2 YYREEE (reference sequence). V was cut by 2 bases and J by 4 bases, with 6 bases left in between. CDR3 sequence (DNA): TGTGCCAGCAGCTTCACGAGCACTGAAGCTTTCTTT. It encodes CASSFTSTEAFF.

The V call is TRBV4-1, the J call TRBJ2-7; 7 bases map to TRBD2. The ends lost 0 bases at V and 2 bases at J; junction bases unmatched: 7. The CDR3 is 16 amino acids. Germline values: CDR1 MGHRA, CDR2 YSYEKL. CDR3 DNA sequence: TGCGCCAGCAGCCAAGAGGGCGGGGGAGCCGCCTACGAGCAGTACTTC. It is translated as CASSQEGGGAAYEQYF.

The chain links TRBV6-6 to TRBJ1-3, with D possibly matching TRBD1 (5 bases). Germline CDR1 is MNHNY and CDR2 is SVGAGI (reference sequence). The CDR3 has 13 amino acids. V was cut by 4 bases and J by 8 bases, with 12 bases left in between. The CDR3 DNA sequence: TGTGCCAGCAGTTTAGGGGAGGCGGACACCATATATTTT. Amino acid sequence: CASSLGEADTIYF.

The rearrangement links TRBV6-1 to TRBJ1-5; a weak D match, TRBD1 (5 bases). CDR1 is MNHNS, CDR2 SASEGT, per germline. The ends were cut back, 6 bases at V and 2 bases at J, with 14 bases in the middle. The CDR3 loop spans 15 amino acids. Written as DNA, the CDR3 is TGTGCCAGCAGCAAAAGAGGGGAGGGCAATCAGCCCCAGCATTTT. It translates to CASSKRGEGNQPQHF.

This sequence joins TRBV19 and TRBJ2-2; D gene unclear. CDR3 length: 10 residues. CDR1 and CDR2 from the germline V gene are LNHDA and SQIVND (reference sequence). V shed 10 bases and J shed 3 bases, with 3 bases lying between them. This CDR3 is CATYTGELFF. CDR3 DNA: TGTGCCACGTACACCGGGGAGCTGTTTTTT.

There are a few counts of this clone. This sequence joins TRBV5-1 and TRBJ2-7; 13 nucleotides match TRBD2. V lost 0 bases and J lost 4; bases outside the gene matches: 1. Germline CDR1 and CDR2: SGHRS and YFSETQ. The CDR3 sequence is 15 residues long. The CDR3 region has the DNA TGCGCCAGCAGCTTGGGGACTAGCGGGAGTTACGAGCAGTACTTC. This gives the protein CASSLGTSGSYEQYF.

The CDR3 is CASSLVKYFALGGDTQYF. DNA of the CDR3: TGTGCCAGCAGCTTAGTTAAGTATTTCGCCCTAGGGGGAGATACGCAGTATTTT. The chain combines TRBV7-2 with TRBJ2-3, with D possibly TRBD1 on 6 matching bases. The ends were cut back, 1 base at V and 5 bases at J, with 22 bases in the middle. The CDR3 has 18 amino acids. Germline V gene sequence: CDR1 SGHTA, CDR2 FQGNSA.

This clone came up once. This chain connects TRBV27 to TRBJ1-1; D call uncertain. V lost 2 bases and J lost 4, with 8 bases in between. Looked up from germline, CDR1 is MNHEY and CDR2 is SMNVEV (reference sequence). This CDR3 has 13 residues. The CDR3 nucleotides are TGTGCCAGCAGTTTAGGACTGAGCACTGAAGCTTTCTTT. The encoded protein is CASSLGLSTEAFF.

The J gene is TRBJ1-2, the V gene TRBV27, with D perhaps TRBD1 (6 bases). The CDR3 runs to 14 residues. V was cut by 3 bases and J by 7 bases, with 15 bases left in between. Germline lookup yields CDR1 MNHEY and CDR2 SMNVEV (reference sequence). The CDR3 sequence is CASSLGAGAGGYTF. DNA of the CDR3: TGTGCCAGCAGTTTGGGCGCAGGGGCGGGTGGCTACACCTTC.

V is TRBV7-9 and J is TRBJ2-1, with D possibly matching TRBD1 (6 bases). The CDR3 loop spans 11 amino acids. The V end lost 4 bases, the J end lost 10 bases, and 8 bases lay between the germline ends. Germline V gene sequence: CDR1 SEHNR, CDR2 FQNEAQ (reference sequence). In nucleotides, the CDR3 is TGTGCCAGCAGCTCCGGGACAGAGCAGTTCTTC. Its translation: CASSSGTEQFF.

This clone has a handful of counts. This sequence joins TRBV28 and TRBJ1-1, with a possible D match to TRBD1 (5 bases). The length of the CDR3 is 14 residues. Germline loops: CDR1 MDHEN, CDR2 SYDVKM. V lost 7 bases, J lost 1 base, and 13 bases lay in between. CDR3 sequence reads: CASNPGLSNTEAFF. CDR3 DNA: TGTGCCAGCAACCCGGGACTTTCGAACACTGAAGCTTTCTTT.

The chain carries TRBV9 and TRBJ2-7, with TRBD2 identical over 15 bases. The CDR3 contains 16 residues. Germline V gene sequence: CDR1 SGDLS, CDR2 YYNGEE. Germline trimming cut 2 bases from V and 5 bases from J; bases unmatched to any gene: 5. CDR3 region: CASSVGLAGGFDEQYF. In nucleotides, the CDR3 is TGTGCCAGCAGCGTGGGACTAGCGGGAGGTTTCGACGAGCAGTACTTC.

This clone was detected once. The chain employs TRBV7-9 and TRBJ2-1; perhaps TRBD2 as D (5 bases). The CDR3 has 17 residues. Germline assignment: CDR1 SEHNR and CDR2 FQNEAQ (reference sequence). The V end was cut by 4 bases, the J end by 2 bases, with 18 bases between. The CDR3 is CASSSPPGRGAYNEQFF. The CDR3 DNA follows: TGTGCCAGCAGCTCACCCCCGGGGAGAGGAGCCTACAATGAGCAGTTCTTC.

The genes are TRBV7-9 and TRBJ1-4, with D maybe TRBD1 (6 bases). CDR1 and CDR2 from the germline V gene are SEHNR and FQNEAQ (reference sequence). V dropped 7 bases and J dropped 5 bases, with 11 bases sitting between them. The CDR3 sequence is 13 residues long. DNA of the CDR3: TGTGCCAGCATGGACAGTTTAAATGAAAAACTGTTTTTT. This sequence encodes CASMDSLNEKLFF.

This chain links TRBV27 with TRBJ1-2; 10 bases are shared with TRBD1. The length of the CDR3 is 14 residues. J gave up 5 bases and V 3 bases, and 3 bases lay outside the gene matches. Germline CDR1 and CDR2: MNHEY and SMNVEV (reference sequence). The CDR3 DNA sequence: TGTGCCAGCAGTTTTGGGGACAGGGGTTATGGCTACACCTTC. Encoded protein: CASSFGDRGYGYTF.